The present TCR beta chain was sequenced within a study of cytomegalovirus exposure and HLA in healthy donors. The germline V and J ends were trimmed by 0 bases and 1 base, with 7 bases remaining between them. This CDR3 has 14 amino acids. In germline, CDR1 is LGHNA, CDR2 YNFKEQ. Only in-frame clones appear in the TCRdb table, and some are missing; sequencing was by immunoSEQ multiplex PCR. The sample yields 220,000 or so clones, less than 90% seen once. The sample was PBMCs. This clonotype originated in a woman aged 18 to 35 in good health and CMV-seronegative. The V call is TRBV4-2, the J call TRBJ2-7, with D unresolved. The CDR3 sequence: CASSQEGDSYEQYF. The DNA of the CDR3 is TGTGCCAGCAGCCAAGAGGGCGATTCCTACGAGCAGTACTTC.